This TCR beta chain comes out of a study of regulatory T cells in long-lasting Graves disease. Whole-study findings and limits: Persistent Graves' patients showed less TCR diversity than newly diagnosed patients showed.

Time point here: newly diagnosed GD, antithyroid drugs for less than 3 months. The authors made the TCR library using RNA they extracted from PBMCs. Building of the TCR beta libraries involved iRepertoire HTBI primers and Arm-PCR of CDR3 regions. As originally analysed: The identification of 62 TRBV and roughly 14 TRBJ segments was made across samples. TCRdb redid the calling of the multiplex PCR reads with MiXCR, one entry per CDR3 protein. The V and J calls follow TCRdb's processing rather than the paper's. The sample lists about 430,000 distinct CDR3 sequences, over 12% occurring once. This clonotype has at least ten counts. No antigen is known for it. In addition, the sample was reused for a study of T cells in Graves' hyperthyroidism and ophthalmopathy. That report adds: Diagnostic decisions used clinical symptoms, serum thyroxine and TRAb, thyroid ultrasound and orbital computed tomography. Primed by the HTBI set, a first-round RT-PCR was run on the TCR CDR3.

The origin of this receptor is a woman aged 40 to 50 with Graves disease. Specimen: peripheral blood mononuclear cells (PBMCs), collected at new diagnosis, from a patient treated with antithyroid drugs.

In DNA, the CDR3 is TGTGCCAGCAGTTGGACGGCCCAGAGCAATCAGCCCCAGCATTTT. Residues: CASSWTAQSNQPQHF. J is TRBJ1-5 and V is TRBV27, with D uncertain. Germline CDR1 is MNHEY and CDR2 is SMNVEV (reference sequence). Trimming pared 4 bases from V and 1 base from J, leaving 11 bases between. The CDR3 loop spans 15 amino acids.